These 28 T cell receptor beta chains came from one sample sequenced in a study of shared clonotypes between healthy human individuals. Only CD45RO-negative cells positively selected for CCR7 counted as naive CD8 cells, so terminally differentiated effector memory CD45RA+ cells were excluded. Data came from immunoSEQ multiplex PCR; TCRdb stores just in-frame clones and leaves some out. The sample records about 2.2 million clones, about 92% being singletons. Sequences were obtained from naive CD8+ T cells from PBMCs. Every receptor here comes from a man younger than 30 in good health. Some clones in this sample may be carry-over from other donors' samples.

As DNA, the CDR3 is TGCGCCAGCAGCCTTGTTACAGGGTCGAACACCGGGGAGCTGTTTTTT. Its protein product is CASSLVTGSNTGELFF. V usage is TRBV4-1 and J usage is TRBJ2-2; perhaps TRBD1 as D (6 bases). Germline assignment: CDR1 MGHRA and CDR2 YSYEKL. Trimming took off 4 bases at V and 0 bases at J, with 12 bases between the two ends. There are 16 residues in the CDR3.

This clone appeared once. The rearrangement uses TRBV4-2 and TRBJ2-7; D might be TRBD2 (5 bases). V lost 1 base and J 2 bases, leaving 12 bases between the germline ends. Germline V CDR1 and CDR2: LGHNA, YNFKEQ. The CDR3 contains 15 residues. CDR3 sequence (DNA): TGTGCCAGCAGCCAAGCCAGAGCGGACCCCTACGAGCAGTACTTC. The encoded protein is CASSQARADPYEQYF.

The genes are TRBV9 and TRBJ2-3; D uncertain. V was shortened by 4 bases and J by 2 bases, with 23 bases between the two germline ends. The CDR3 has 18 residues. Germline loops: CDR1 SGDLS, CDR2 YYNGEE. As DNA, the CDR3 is TGTGCCAGCAGCCACCGGCCAGACATCCCGCCCTACACAGATACGCAGTATTTT. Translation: CASSHRPDIPPYTDTQYF.

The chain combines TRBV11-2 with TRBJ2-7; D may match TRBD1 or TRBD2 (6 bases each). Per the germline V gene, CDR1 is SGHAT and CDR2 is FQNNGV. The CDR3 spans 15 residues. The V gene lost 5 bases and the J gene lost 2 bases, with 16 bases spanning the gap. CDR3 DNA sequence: TGTGCCAGCAGCCCCCGGGACTGGGGGCCCTACGAGCAGTACTTC. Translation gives CASSPRDWGPYEQYF. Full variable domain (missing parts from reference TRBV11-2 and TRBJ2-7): EAGVAQSPRYKIIEKRQSVAFWCNPISGHATLYWYQQILGQGPKLLIQFQNNGVVDDSQLPKDRFSAERLKGVDSTLKIQPAKLEDSAVYLCASSPRDWGPYEQYFGPGTRLTVT.

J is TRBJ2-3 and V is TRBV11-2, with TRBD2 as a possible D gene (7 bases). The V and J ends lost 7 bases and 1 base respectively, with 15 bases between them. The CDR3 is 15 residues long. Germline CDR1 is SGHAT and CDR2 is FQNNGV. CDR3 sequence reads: CASKPRGARTDTQYF. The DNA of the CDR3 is TGTGCCAGCAAACCCCGGGGGGCCCGCACAGATACGCAGTATTTT.

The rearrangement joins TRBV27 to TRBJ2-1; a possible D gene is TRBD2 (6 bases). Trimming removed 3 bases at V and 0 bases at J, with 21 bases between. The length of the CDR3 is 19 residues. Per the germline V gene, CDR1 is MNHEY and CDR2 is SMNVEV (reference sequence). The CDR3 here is CASSFRSRDSRASYNEQFF. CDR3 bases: TGTGCCAGCAGTTTCCGATCCCGGGACTCCCGGGCCTCCTACAATGAGCAGTTCTTC.

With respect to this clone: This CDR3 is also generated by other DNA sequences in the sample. The CDR3 DNA follows: TGTGCCAGCAGTTTGGGGACCGAGCAGTACTTC. Protein: CASSLGTEQYF. V gene TRBV28 combines with J gene TRBJ2-7; D may match TRBD1 or TRBD2 (5 bases each). Trimming removed 3 bases at V and 6 bases at J, with 6 bases between. The CDR3 runs to 11 residues. Germline loops: CDR1 MDHEN, CDR2 SYDVKM.

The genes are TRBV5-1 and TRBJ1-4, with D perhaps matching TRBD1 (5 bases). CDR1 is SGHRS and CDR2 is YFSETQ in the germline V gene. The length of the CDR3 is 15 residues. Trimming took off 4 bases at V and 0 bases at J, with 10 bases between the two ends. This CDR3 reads CASSPTRATNEKLFF. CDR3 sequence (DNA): TGCGCCAGCAGCCCGACCAGGGCAACTAATGAAAAACTGTTTTTT.

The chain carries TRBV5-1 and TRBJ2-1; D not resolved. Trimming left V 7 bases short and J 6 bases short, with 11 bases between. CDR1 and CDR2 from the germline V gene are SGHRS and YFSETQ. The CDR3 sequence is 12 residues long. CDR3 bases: TGCGCCAGCTATATGAAGACCAATGAGCAGTTCTTC. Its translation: CASYMKTNEQFF.

In nucleotides, the CDR3 is TGTGCCAGCAGCCCAGGGGGCGCGGACTACGAGCAGTACTTC. Translated, it gives CASSPGGADYEQYF. The V call is TRBV5-6, the J call TRBJ2-7; 8 bases are a match to TRBD1. Germline loops: CDR1 SGHDT, CDR2 YYEEEE. This CDR3 has 14 amino acids. The V segment lost 4 bases and the J segment 3 bases; nucleotides outside the gene matches: 6.

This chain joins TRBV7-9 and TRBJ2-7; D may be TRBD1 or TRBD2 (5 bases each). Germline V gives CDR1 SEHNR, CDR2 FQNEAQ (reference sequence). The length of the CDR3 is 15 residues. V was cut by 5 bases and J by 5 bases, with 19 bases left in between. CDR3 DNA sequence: TGTGCCAGCAGCCCGCGGGCAGGGAGTAGGAACGAGCAGTACTTC. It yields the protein CASSPRAGSRNEQYF.

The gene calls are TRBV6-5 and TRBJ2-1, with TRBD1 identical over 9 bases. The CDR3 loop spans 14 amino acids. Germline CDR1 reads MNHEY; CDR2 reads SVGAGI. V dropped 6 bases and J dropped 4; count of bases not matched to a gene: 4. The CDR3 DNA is TGTGCCAGCAGGACCGGGACAGGGTACAATGAGCAGTTCTTC. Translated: CASRTGTGYNEQFF.

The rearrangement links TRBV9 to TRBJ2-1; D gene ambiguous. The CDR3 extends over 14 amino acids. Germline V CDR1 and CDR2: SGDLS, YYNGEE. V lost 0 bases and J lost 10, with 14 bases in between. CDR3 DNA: TGTGCCAGCAGCGTAGATGGTCGCCGGGCGGAGCAGTTCTTC. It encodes CASSVDGRRAEQFF.

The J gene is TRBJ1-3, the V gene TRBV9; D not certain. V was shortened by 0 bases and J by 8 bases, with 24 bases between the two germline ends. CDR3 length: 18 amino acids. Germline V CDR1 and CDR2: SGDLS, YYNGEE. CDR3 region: CASSVGLTPLSPVDTIYF. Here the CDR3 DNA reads TGTGCCAGCAGCGTAGGGTTAACGCCTTTATCCCCCGTGGACACCATATATTTT.

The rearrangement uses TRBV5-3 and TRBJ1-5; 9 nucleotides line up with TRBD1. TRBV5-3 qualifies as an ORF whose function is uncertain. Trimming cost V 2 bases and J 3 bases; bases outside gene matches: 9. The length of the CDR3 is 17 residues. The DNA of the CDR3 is TGTGCCAGAAGCTTTCGGGACAGGGTCACCCTCAATCAGCCCCAGCATTTT. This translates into CARSFRDRVTLNQPQHF.

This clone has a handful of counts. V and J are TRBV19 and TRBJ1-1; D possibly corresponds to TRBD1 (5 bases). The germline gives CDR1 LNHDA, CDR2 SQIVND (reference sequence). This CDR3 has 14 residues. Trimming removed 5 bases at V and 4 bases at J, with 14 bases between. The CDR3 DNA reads TGTGCCAGTAGTCGGGGAGGGACGTTCACTGAAGCTTTCTTT. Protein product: CASSRGGTFTEAFF.

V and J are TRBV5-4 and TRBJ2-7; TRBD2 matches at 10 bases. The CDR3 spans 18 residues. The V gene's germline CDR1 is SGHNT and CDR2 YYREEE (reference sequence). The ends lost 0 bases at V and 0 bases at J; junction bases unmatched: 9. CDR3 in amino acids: CASSLGRTSGWSSYEQYF. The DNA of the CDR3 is TGTGCCAGCAGCTTGGGGCGGACTAGCGGATGGAGCTCCTACGAGCAGTACTTC.

In DNA, the CDR3 is TGTGCCAGCAGCCCCTCGGGGGTCGGGCAGTACTTC. Protein: CASSPSGVGQYF. The rearrangement links TRBV9 to TRBJ2-7; maybe TRBD2 (6 bases). Germline CDR1 SGDLS, CDR2 YYNGEE. The CDR3 consists of 12 residues. The ends were cut back, 4 bases at V and 9 bases at J, with 14 bases in the middle.

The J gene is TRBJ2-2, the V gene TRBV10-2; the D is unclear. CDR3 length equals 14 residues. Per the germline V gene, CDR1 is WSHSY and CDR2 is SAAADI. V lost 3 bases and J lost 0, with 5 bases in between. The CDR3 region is CASSDPANTGELFF. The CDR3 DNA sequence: TGCGCCAGCAGTGACCCAGCGAACACCGGGGAGCTGTTTTTT.

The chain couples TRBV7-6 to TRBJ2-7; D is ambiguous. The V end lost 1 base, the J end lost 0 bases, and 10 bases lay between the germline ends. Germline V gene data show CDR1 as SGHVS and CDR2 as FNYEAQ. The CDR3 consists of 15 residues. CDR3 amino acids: CASSLEAQPSYEQYF. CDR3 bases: TGTGCCAGCAGCTTAGAAGCACAGCCCTCCTACGAGCAGTACTTC.

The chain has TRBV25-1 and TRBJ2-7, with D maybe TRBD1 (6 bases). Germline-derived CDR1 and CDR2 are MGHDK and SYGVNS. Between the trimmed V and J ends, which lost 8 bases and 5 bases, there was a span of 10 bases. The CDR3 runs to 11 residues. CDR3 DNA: TGTGCCAGCGGGGCAGGGGACGAGCAGTACTTC. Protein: CASGAGDEQYF.

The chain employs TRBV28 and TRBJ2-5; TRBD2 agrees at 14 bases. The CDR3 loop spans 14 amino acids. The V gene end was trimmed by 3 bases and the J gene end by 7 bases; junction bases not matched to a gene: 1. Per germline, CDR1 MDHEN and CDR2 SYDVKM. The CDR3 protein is CASSFGLAGGTQYF. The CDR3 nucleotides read TGTGCCAGCAGTTTTGGACTAGCGGGAGGGACCCAGTACTTC.

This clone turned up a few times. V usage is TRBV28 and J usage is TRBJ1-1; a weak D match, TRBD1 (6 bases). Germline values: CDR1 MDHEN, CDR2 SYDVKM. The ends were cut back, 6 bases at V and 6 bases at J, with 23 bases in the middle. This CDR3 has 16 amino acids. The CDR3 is CASRFLGHRGGAEAFF. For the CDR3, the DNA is TGTGCCAGCAGATTTCTGGGACACCGGGGAGGGGCTGAAGCTTTCTTT.

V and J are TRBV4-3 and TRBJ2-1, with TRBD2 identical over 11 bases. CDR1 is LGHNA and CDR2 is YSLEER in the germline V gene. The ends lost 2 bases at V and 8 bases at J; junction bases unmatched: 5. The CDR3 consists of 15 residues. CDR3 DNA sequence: TGCGCCAGCAGCCAAACTAGCGGGAGAGGATATGAGCAGTTCTTC. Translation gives CASSQTSGRGYEQFF.

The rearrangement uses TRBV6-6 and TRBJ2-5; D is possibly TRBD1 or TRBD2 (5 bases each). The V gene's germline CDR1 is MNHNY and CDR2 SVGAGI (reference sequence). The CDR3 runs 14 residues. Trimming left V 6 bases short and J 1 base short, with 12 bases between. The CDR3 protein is CASSQVGTQETQYF. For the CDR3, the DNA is TGTGCCAGCAGCCAGGTGGGGACCCAAGAGACCCAGTACTTC.

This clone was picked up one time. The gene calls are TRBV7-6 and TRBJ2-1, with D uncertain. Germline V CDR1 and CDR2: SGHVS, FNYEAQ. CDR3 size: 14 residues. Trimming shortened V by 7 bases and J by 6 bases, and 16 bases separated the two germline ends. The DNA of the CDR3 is TGTGCCAGCACCACCGGGCTGTACGGCAATGAGCAGTTCTTC. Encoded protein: CASTTGLYGNEQFF.

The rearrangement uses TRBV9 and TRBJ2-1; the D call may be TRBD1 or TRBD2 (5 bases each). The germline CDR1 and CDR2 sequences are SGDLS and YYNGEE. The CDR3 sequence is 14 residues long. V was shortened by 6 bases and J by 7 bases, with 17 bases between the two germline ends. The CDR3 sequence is CASNGGRVGNEQFF. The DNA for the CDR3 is TGTGCCAGCAACGGAGGCAGGGTAGGGAATGAGCAGTTCTTC.

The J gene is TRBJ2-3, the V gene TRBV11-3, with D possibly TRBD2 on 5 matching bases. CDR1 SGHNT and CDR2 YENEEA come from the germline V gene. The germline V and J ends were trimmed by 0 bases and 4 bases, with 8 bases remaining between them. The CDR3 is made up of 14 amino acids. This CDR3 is CASSLEGSSDTQYF. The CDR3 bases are TGTGCCAGCAGCTTAGAAGGGAGTTCAGATACGCAGTATTTT.